The rows below give T cell receptor beta chains drawn from one sample of a study of monozygotic twins with inflammatory bowel disease. TCRdb re-called the 5' RACE reads; one entry per CDR3 protein, DNA not given. This table holds around 450,000 distinct CDR3 sequences. Sequencing was carried out using blood. These receptors came from a human donor with ulcerative colitis or Crohn's disease, or a healthy co-twin of an affected twin (not recorded which). Both conserved end residues are part of each CDR3. Expanded clones get a size class; other rows say once, few or many, or leave the size out.

TRBJ2-1 13 . TRBV20-1 CSANPGRRNEQFF
TRBJ1-1 14 . TRBV5-1 CASSLESTRTEAFF
TRBJ1-2 15 . TRBV4-2 CASTPQQGIDYGYTF
TRBJ2-2 15 . TRBV7-3 CASSPGRPNTGELFF
TRBJ2-5 15 . TRBV7-2 CASRAFGGPQETQYF
TRBJ2-1 14 . TRBV6-1 CASRPRERYNEQFF
TRBJ2-1 17 . TRBV7-9 CASSLSLALGSYNEQFF
TRBJ2-1 16 . TRBV5-1 CASSLGPTGGYNEQFF
TRBJ2-4 16 . TRBV19 CASSPRPEGFKNIQYF
TRBJ2-2 15 . TRBV20-1 CSAREGGRDTGELFF
TRBJ1-5 14 . TRBV9 CASSAHSSNQPQHF
TRBJ1-1 13 . TRBV11-1 CASSQQGNTEAFF
TRBJ2-1 17 . TRBV7-6 CASSPMGAGGPHNEQFF
TRBJ1-1 13 . TRBV12-5 CASASQGDTEAFF
TRBJ2-5 13 . TRBV7-7 CASSLLGAETQYF
TRBJ2-3 14 . TRBV6-4 CASSERGGRDTQYF
TRBJ2-1 13 . TRBV14 CASSQDYRGTQFF
TRBJ1-1 15 . TRBV19 CASTRGQGLYTEAFF
TRBJ2-6 16 . TRBV15 CATSRVRETGANVLTF
TRBJ2-4 14 . TRBV27 CASKAPYPKNIQYF
TRBJ2-1 17 . TRBV4-2 CASSQDLFRGSYNEQFF
TRBJ2-7 15 . TRBV18 CASSQTGDSSYEQYF
TRBJ2-5 15 . TRBV28 CASSWAGQVSETQYF
TRBJ2-3 16 . TRBV20-1 CSARGGRDRFTDTQYF
TRBJ2-2 16 . TRBV20-1 CSAPGLAGSNTGELFF
TRBJ2-3 15 . TRBV6-1 CASSLAGEGTDTQYF
TRBJ2-1 15 . TRBV5-1 CASSLAATGDNEQFF
TRBJ1-1 15 . TRBV7-2 CASSPDSGRLAEAFF
TRBJ1-1 15 . TRBV2 CASSAAGGMNTEAFF
TRBJ2-5 14 . TRBV7-9 CASSLGQGMETQYF
TRBJ1-1 16 . TRBV6-1 CASTPGSVRAVAEAFF
TRBJ1-5 13 . TRBV12-3/TRBV12-4 CASRGTGNQPQHF
TRBJ2-1 15 . TRBV7-9 CASSPRPISYNEQFF
TRBJ2-7 14 . TRBV7-9 CASSPRDKPYEQYF
TRBJ1-1 13 . TRBV10-3 CAITPTEDTEAFF
TRBJ1-5 15 . TRBV28 CASSYGRQGTQPQHF
TRBJ2-7 12 . TRBV29-1 CSVSDNSYEQYF
TRBJ2-3 13 . TRBV10-3 CAISRDPPDTQYF
TRBJ1-5 13 . TRBV29-1 CSVKEHSNQPQHF
TRBJ2-6 18 . TRBV20-1 CSANSGAGGSSGANVLTF
TRBJ2-5 13 . TRBV29-1 CSVVTEYQETQYF
TRBJ1-2 12 . TRBV10-3 CAISGGTKGYTF
TRBJ2-7 12 . TRBV29-1 CSGTGTGNEQYF
TRBJ2-1 15 . TRBV5-1 CASSPGLASPGEQFF
TRBJ2-6 12 . TRBV20-1 CIGSSGANVLTF
TRBJ2-1 14 . TRBV3-1 CASSHQGAQNEQFF
TRBJ1-4 14 . TRBV29-1 CSAGGPQGGEKLFF
TRBJ1-1 16 . TRBV7-2 CASSLAYGQGNTEAFF
TRBJ2-3 12 . TRBV14 CASSQGADTQYF
TRBJ2-2 14 . TRBV6-2/TRBV6-3 CASSSIGVAGELFF
TRBJ1-5 17 . TRBV7-2 CASSLVPSAGDNQPQHF
TRBJ2-7 13 . TRBV29-1 CSAGTGDSYEQYF
TRBJ2-2 18 . TRBV14 CASSQERGGGALSGELFF
TRBJ2-2 14 . TRBV20-1 CSAPNEGNTGELFF
TRBJ2-1 14 . TRBV28 CATIDPGRYNEQFF
TRBJ2-3 13 medium-sized TRBV5-1 CASRTTSTDTQYF
TRBJ1-1 14 . TRBV12-3/TRBV12-4 CASSSSRTKVGAFF
TRBJ1-1 16 . TRBV6-1 CATRPAGRTLNTEAFF
TRBJ2-1 15 . TRBV27 CASRPWGGSMNEQFF
TRBJ2-1 17 . TRBV4-2 CASSSTGGPSFYNEQFF